Below are 4 T cell receptor beta chains sequenced from a single sample in a study of blood T cell repertoires in COVID-19. The data were produced by immunoSEQ multiplex PCR, yet TCRdb's version contains in-frame clones alone and is incomplete. This sample has a few hundred thousand clones; more than 70% occur once, and the top ten carry around 1.2%. Material for sequencing was peripheral blood. These receptors were taken from a woman between 50 and 59 years old with acute or convalescent COVID-19.

The chain uses TRBV2 and TRBJ2-1, with D perhaps matching TRBD2 (6 bases). The CDR3 extends over 15 amino acids. Trimming took 5 bases from V and 2 from J, leaving 13 bases between them. Germline V lookup: CDR1 SNHLY, CDR2 FYNNEI. CDR3 nucleotides: TGTGCCAGCAGTCGGGACTTACCGACCTACAATGAGCAGTTCTTC. Its protein is CASSRDLPTYNEQFF.

The chain joins TRBV2 to TRBJ2-3; a weak D match, TRBD1 (5 bases). V was cut by 7 bases and J by 2 bases, with 13 bases left in between. Germline CDR1 SNHLY, CDR2 FYNNEI. The CDR3 spans 14 residues. This CDR3 is CASKGYRHTDTQYF. CDR3 sequence (DNA): TGTGCCAGCAAAGGTTACAGGCACACAGATACGCAGTATTTT.

The V and J genes are TRBV18 and TRBJ1-4; D unclear. V was shortened by 1 base and J by 1 base, with 7 bases between the two germline ends. Germline V gene lookup returns CDR1 KGHSH and CDR2 LQKENI. This CDR3 contains 15 residues. CDR3 residues: CASSPQRETNEKLFF. DNA for the CDR3: TGTGCCAGCTCACCACAGAGGGAAACTAATGAAAAACTGTTTTTT.

The chain employs TRBV5-1 and TRBJ2-3; D might be TRBD2 (5 bases). The CDR3 is 15 amino acids. Trimming shortened V by 4 bases and J by 3 bases, and 15 bases separated the two germline ends. Per germline, CDR1 SGHRS and CDR2 YFSETQ. The CDR3 region has the DNA TGCGCCAGCAGCCCCAGCCCAGAGCGGACAGATACGCAGTATTTT. Translated: CASSPSPERTDTQYF.